The rows below give T cell receptor beta chains drawn from one sample of a study of beta chain features in type 1 diabetes. The assay was immunoSEQ multiplex PCR, and TCRdb's table has in-frame clones only and misses some. The sample has about 330,000 clones, approximately 10% seen once; the top ten hold roughly 0.014%. The sequenced sample consisted of naive CD4+ T cells from blood. These receptors were obtained from a woman in her twenties or thirties in good health. CDR3s include the opening cysteine and the closing phenylalanine or tryptophan. D genes are given only for firm matches. The size field is filled for only some rows; it gives once, few, many or a size class.

- TRBJ1-2 TRBV11-2 - TGTGCCAGCAGCTTAGATGGGGGGTATGGCTACACCTTC CASSLDGGYGYTF
- TRBJ1-5 TRBV27 - TGTGCCAGCAGTTCCCTCAAAGGGCGGGTGAGCAATCAGCCCCAGCATTTT CASSSLKGRVSNQPQHF
once TRBJ1-2 TRBV15 - TGTGCCACCAGCAGAGATTCGGGGGGCCATGGCTACACCTTC CATSRDSGGHGYTF
- TRBJ2-5 TRBV14 - TGTGCCAGCAGCCAAGAGCCGCCAGGTCAAGGAGAGACCCAGTACTTC CASSQEPPGQGETQYF
few TRBJ2-7 TRBV5-6 - TGTGCCAGCAGCTTTGTATCCTACGAGCAGTACTTC CASSFVSYEQYF
- TRBJ1-5 TRBV6-6 - TGTGCCAGCAGTTACTCGAACAGAGATCAGCCCCAGCATTTT CASSYSNRDQPQHF
- TRBJ2-7 TRBV30 - TGTGCCTGGAGCCTAGGGGGAGGGCCCTACGAGCAGTACTTC CAWSLGGGPYEQYF
few TRBJ2-7 TRBV7-9 - TGTGCCAGCACCAGCGCCAACGAGCAGTACTTC CASTSANEQYF
few TRBJ2-1 TRBV9 TRBD2 TGTGCCAGCAGCGTAGCTAGCGGGAGGGCCGTGCAGTTCTTC CASSVASGRAVQFF
- TRBJ2-2 TRBV19 TRBD2 TGTGCCAGTATCCCGACTAGCGGACTCACCGGGGAGCTGTTTTTT CASIPTSGLTGELFF
- TRBJ2-2 TRBV4-2 TRBD2 TGTGCCAGCAGCCGCGGAACCGGGACTAGCGACACCGGGGAGCTGTTTTTT CASSRGTGTSDTGELFF
- TRBJ2-7 TRBV30 - TGTGCCTGGACCTTCCGAGGCGACGAGCAGTACTTC CAWTFRGDEQYF
- TRBJ2-1 TRBV7-2 TRBD2 TGTGCCAGCAGCCTCGGGACTAGCGGGAGGTCAAGGTACAATGAGCAGTTCTTC CASSLGTSGRSRYNEQFF
- TRBJ1-1 TRBV28 TRBD1 TGTGCCAGCAGTCTAACAGGGGTTTCGGGCACTGAAGCTTTCTTT CASSLTGVSGTEAFF
few TRBJ1-5 TRBV28 - TGTGCCAGCAGTCTGCGCACGTATATCGGTCAGCCCCAGCATTTT CASSLRTYIGQPQHF
- TRBJ1-2 TRBV27 - TGTGCCAGCAGTTTCCCCCCCAGTCGCTATGGCTACACCTTC CASSFPPSRYGYTF
few TRBJ1-1 TRBV30 - TGTGCCTGGAGGAACCTCGCGGGCACTGAAGCTTTCTTT CAWRNLAGTEAFF
- TRBJ2-5 TRBV15 TRBD1 TGTGCCACCAGCAGACCTGGACAGGCGCAAGAGACCCAGTACTTC CATSRPGQAQETQYF
- TRBJ1-2 TRBV27 - TGTGCCAGCAGTTTCGGGGTTGCATATGGCTACACCTTC CASSFGVAYGYTF
- TRBJ2-7 TRBV30 TRBD1 TGTGCCTGGAGCAAACTTTCCGGCAGGGGGAGAATCTTC CAWSKLSGRGRIF
- TRBJ2-1 TRBV6-5 - TGTGCCAGCAGTTACGTTTTCGGACAAGTAAACAATGAGCAGTTCTTC CASSYVFGQVNNEQFF
few TRBJ2-4 TRBV30 - TGTGCCTGGAGCCAAGCGGACTTAGCCAAAAACATTCAGTACTTC CAWSQADLAKNIQYF
few TRBJ2-3 TRBV9 TRBD1 TGTGCCAGCAGCTCCCGCGGGACAGGAGTCACAGATACGCAGTATTTT CASSSRGTGVTDTQYF
few TRBJ1-1 TRBV2 - TGTGCCAGCAGTGACCCCGGACAAAGGCGCAACACTGAAGCTTTCTTT CASSDPGQRRNTEAFF
few TRBJ2-2 TRBV15 TRBD2 TGTGCCACCAGCAGAAATCCAAACCTGGGACTAGCGGGAGGTGGTACCGGGGAGCTGTTTTTT CATSRNPNLGLAGGGTGELFF
few TRBJ2-7 TRBV7-2 - TGTGCCAGCAGCTACAGGCTTTCCTCCTACGAGCAGTACTTC CASSYRLSSYEQYF
- TRBJ2-2 TRBV18 - TGTGCCAGCTCACCAGTTCAGGGGAAAAACACCGGGGAGCTGTTTTTT CASSPVQGKNTGELFF
- TRBJ2-1 TRBV7-3 TRBD1 TGTGCCAGCAGCCTTTCGGGGACAGGGCTCCCCTTTACAAATGAGCAGTTCTTC CASSLSGTGLPFTNEQFF
few TRBJ1-1 TRBV18 - TGTGCCAGCTCACCACTTCCGCGGGGCACTGAAGCTTTCTTT CASSPLPRGTEAFF
- TRBJ2-7 TRBV7-2 TRBD1 TGTGCCAGCAGCCCAGACAGGGGGTCGTACGAGCAGTACTTC CASSPDRGSYEQYF
- TRBJ2-7 TRBV15 - TGTGCCACCAGCAGAGACCAGGTATACTACGAGCAGTACTTC CATSRDQVYYEQYF
few TRBJ2-7 TRBV6-5 TRBD2 TGTGCCAGCAGTTACGCGGCGGGAGGTACTGAGCAGTACTTC CASSYAAGGTEQYF
few TRBJ1-1 TRBV30 - TGTGCCTGGGCCTTCAAGGCAGGGACTGAAGCTTTCTTT CAWAFKAGTEAFF